The 28 T cell receptor beta chains presented below share a single source sample, sequenced in a study of T cells after yellow fever vaccination. TCRdb fed the 5' RACE reads into MiXCR, producing one record per CDR3 protein. Seen here are over 120,000 distinct CDR3 sequences, under 7% observed once, and the top ten hold approximately 0.59%. Source: CD4+ T cells sorted from PBMCs, taken 10 days after the yellow fever booster vaccination. All receptors derive from a young man who received the YFV17D yellow fever vaccine.

This clonotype was detected many times. The V call is TRBV15, the J call TRBJ2-7; TRBD1 matches at 7 bases. The CDR3 runs to 15 residues. Germline V gene sequence: CDR1 LNHNV, CDR2 YYDKDF (reference sequence). Trimming at V came to 3 bases and at J to 3 bases, leaving 8 bases not matched to a gene. In nucleotides, the CDR3 is TGTGCCACCAGCAGCGCCGTGACAGGGAGCTACGAGCAGTACTTC. Translating gives CATSSAVTGSYEQYF.

This clonotype was counted between two and nine times. The V gene is TRBV5-4, the J gene TRBJ2-2; 9 bases map to TRBD2. The CDR3 has 17 amino acids. V dropped 5 bases and J dropped 5; count of bases not matched to a gene: 13. Germline V gene sequence: CDR1 SGHNT, CDR2 YYREEE (reference sequence). The chain's CDR3 is CASRHNQDSGRTGELFF. The CDR3 nucleotides are TGTGCCAGCAGGCATAATCAGGATAGCGGGAGAACCGGGGAGCTGTTTTTT. Together with reference TRBV5-4 and TRBJ2-2, the CDR3 gives the full variable domain: ETGVTQSPTHLIKTRGQQVTLRCSSQSGHNTVSWYQQALGQGPQFIFQYYREEENGRGNFPPRFSGLQFPNYSSELNVNALELDDSALYLCASRHNQDSGRTGELFFGEGSRLTVL.

In this sample, this clonotype turned up a few times. This rearrangement joins TRBV5-4 to TRBJ2-4, with D possibly matching TRBD2 (6 bases). Germline assignment: CDR1 SGHNT and CDR2 YYREEE (reference sequence). There are 14 residues in the CDR3. V lost 5 bases and J 0 bases, leaving 9 bases between the germline ends. The CDR3 here is CASRDGGAKNIQYF. The CDR3 DNA reads as TGTGCCAGCAGAGACGGGGGAGCCAAAAACATTCAGTACTTC. Full variable domain (rest looked up from reference TRBV5-4 and TRBJ2-4): ETGVTQSPTHLIKTRGQQVTLRCSSQSGHNTVSWYQQALGQGPQFIFQYYREEENGRGNFPPRFSGLQFPNYSSELNVNALELDDSALYLCASRDGGAKNIQYFGAGTRLSVL.

This clonotype was seen more than once but under ten times. The V and J genes are TRBV7-2 and TRBJ2-2, with no clear D. There are 16 residues in the CDR3. The V end lost 6 bases, the J end lost 1 base, and 15 bases lay between the germline ends. Germline CDR1 and CDR2: SGHTA and FQGNSA. The CDR3 DNA reads TGTGCCAGCAGATTCAGTCCAGTACGGAACACCGGGGAGCTGTTTTTT. This codes for CASRFSPVRNTGELFF. Full variable domain (remainder filled in from reference TRBV7-2 and TRBJ2-2): GAGVSQSPSNKVTEKGKDVELRCDPISGHTALYWYRQSLGQGLEFLIYFQGNSAPDKSGLPSDRFSAERTGGSVSTLTIQRTQQEDSAVYLCASRFSPVRNTGELFFGEGSRLTVL.

Many counts were recorded for this clonotype. The chain joins TRBV5-1 to TRBJ2-1, with D possibly matching TRBD1 (5 bases). Germline V CDR1 and CDR2: SGHRS, YFSETQ. This CDR3 is 14 amino acids long. Trimming cost V 3 bases and J 4 bases, with 11 bases left between them. The CDR3 loop reads CASSSPGPYNEQFF. The CDR3 DNA follows: TGCGCCAGCAGCTCCCCAGGGCCGTACAATGAGCAGTTCTTC.

This clonotype was recorded many times. This chain links TRBV3-1 with TRBJ2-2; D is uncertain. V was shortened by 4 bases and J by 4 bases, with 13 bases between the two germline ends. The CDR3 totals 15 residues. Germline assignment: CDR1 LGHDT and CDR2 YNNKEL (reference sequence). DNA of the CDR3: TGTGCCAGCAGCCCTCGGACGGGCGTCACCGGGGAGCTGTTTTTT. This gives the protein CASSPRTGVTGELFF.

This clonotype occurred many times. The V call is TRBV11-2, the J call TRBJ2-3; D may be TRBD1 (5 bases). CDR3 length equals 17 residues. Germline loops: CDR1 SGHAT, CDR2 FQNNGV. Trimming removed 0 bases at V and 2 bases at J, with 15 bases between. The CDR3 region has the DNA TGTGCCAGCAGCTTAGAAGGGGCCCTTTTCTACACAGATACGCAGTATTTT. This gives the protein CASSLEGALFYTDTQYF.

This clonotype appeared many times. The chain has TRBV20-1 and TRBJ2-1; D call uncertain. Trimming took off 6 bases at V and 2 bases at J, with 14 bases between the two ends. The CDR3 has 14 residues. CDR1 and CDR2 from the germline V gene are DFQATT and SNEGSKA (reference sequence). DNA for the CDR3: TGCAGTGCCCTCTCGGGCGTAACCTACAATGAGCAGTTCTTC. This gives the protein CSALSGVTYNEQFF.

This clonotype was found many times. The gene calls are TRBV4-3 and TRBJ2-3; TRBD1 agrees at 8 bases. Germline CDR1 LGHNA, CDR2 YSLEER. This CDR3 spans 16 amino acids. The trim removed 2 bases at V and 5 bases at J, leaving 9 bases unmatched. The CDR3 coding sequence is TGCGCCAGCAGCCAAAGGGCGACAGGGGCTAGAGATACGCAGTATTTT. Its protein product is CASSQRATGARDTQYF.

This clonotype was counted a few times. This chain links TRBV5-1 with TRBJ2-5; TRBD1 matches at 7 bases. CDR3 length equals 14 residues. V dropped 4 bases and J dropped 5; count of bases not matched to a gene: 8. Per the germline V gene, CDR1 is SGHRS and CDR2 is YFSETQ. The CDR3 here is CASSAGTAGETQYF. The CDR3 DNA reads as TGCGCCAGCAGCGCCGGGACAGCTGGGGAGACCCAGTACTTC.

Many counts were recorded for this clonotype. The chain uses TRBV5-1 and TRBJ1-6; 9 bases align to TRBD1. The J segment lost 7 bases and the V segment lost 4 bases, leaving 6 bases of the junction unmatched. CDR1 SGHRS and CDR2 YFSETQ come from the germline V gene. The CDR3 consists of 15 residues. The DNA of the CDR3 is TGCGCCAGCAGCCCTAGGGACAGGGTAAATTCACCCCTCCACTTT. Translation gives CASSPRDRVNSPLHF.

This clonotype was seen ten or more times. The rearrangement links TRBV10-3 to TRBJ2-5, with D maybe TRBD1 (6 bases). Germline lookup yields CDR1 ENHRY and CDR2 SYGVKD. The CDR3 extends over 14 amino acids. Trimming pared 3 bases from V and 6 bases from J, leaving 14 bases between. CDR3 sequence: CAISDGQKWKTQYF. In DNA, the CDR3 is TGTGCCATCAGTGATGGACAGAAGTGGAAGACCCAGTACTTC.

This clonotype has ten or more counts. The chain carries TRBV18 and TRBJ2-5; tentatively, D is TRBD1 (6 bases). V lost 6 bases to trimming and J lost 5 bases, with 16 bases between them. This CDR3 has 14 amino acids. Germline CDR1 reads KGHSH; CDR2 reads LQKENI. This CDR3 is CASSPRGIRETQYF. The CDR3 nucleotides are TGTGCCAGCTCTCCAAGGGGGATTCGGGAGACCCAGTACTTC.

V gene TRBV18 combines with J gene TRBJ2-5; possibly TRBD2 for D (6 bases). The CDR3 runs to 18 residues. Between the trimmed V and J ends, which lost 0 bases and 2 bases, there was a span of 19 bases. CDR1 and CDR2 (germline): KGHSH, LQKENI. CDR3 in DNA: TGTGCCAGCTCACCACCAGGCGGGACCCAACGGAGGCAAGAGACCCAGTACTTC. Amino acid sequence: CASSPPGGTQRRQETQYF.

This clonotype was detected many times. V gene TRBV4-3 combines with J gene TRBJ2-1; no reliable D call. CDR3 length equals 15 residues. The V and J ends lost 1 base and 7 bases respectively, with 14 bases between them. Germline V gene lookup returns CDR1 LGHNA and CDR2 YSLEER. The DNA for the CDR3 is TGCGCCAGCAGCCAAGGTGAAGTGGGTACGAATGAGCAGTTCTTC. As protein: CASSQGEVGTNEQFF.

V gene TRBV6-1 combines with J gene TRBJ2-7, with D perhaps matching TRBD1 (5 bases). This CDR3 has 15 amino acids. V lost 3 bases, J lost 0 bases, and 12 bases lay in between. Germline lookup yields CDR1 MNHNS and CDR2 SASEGT. CDR3 nucleotide sequence: TGTGCCAGCAGTGAGCAGGGTGGAGTCTCCTACGAGCAGTACTTC. Residues: CASSEQGGVSYEQYF.

This clonotype was seen ten or more times. The chain carries TRBV5-1 and TRBJ2-1; 10 bases line up with TRBD2. Germline assignment: CDR1 SGHRS and CDR2 YFSETQ. The length of the CDR3 is 13 residues. After removal of 3 bases from V and 16 bases from J, the junction contained 10 bases not matched to a gene. DNA for the CDR3: TGCGCCAGCAGCTCTTGGACTAGCGGCTTGCTTTTCTTC. Translated: CASSSWTSGLLFF.

Remarks on this clonotype: A read error is likely, as this CDR3 ends without the conserved phenylalanine or tryptophan. The DNA is omitted, as the CDR3 cannot be located on it reliably, and the CDR3 follows TCRdb's listing. The chain links TRBV14 to TRBJ2-3; the table's D call TRBD1 went unverified against the DNA. The CDR3 adds up to 16 amino acids, both ends counted. Germline assignment: CDR1 SGHDN and CDR2 FVKESK. The CDR3 sequence: CASSPRTASMSGRLFL.

This clonotype was observed at least ten times. V gene TRBV5-1 combines with J gene TRBJ2-2; D is possibly TRBD2 (5 bases). CDR1 is SGHRS and CDR2 is YFSETQ in the germline V gene. The V end was cut by 5 bases, the J end by 6 bases, with 11 bases between. The length of the CDR3 is 13 residues. The chain's CDR3 is CASRPGGPGELFF. CDR3 DNA sequence: TGCGCCAGCAGACCCGGAGGACCCGGGGAGCTGTTTTTT.

Details on this clonotype: A read error may explain this, as a much larger clone is one base away. The chain's CDR3 is CASTTLQGGHTDTQYF. CDR3 in DNA: TGCGCCAGCACAACATTACAGGGGGGACACACAGATACGCAGTATTTT. The rearrangement joins TRBV10-2 to TRBJ2-3; 8 nucleotides match TRBD1. Per germline, CDR1 WSHSY and CDR2 SAAADI. J gave up 2 bases and V 7 bases, and 11 bases lay outside the gene matches. CDR3 size: 16 residues.

Points on this clonotype: This clone may be a read error of a much larger clone one base away. V gene TRBV27 combines with J gene TRBJ2-1; 7 positions match TRBD2. Germline V gene data show CDR1 as MNHEY and CDR2 as SMNVEV (reference sequence). V gave up 4 bases and J gave up 5 bases; unmatched junction bases: 5. CDR3 length equals 14 residues. The chain's CDR3 is CASSSGRLNNEQFF. CDR3 nucleotides: TGTGCCAGCAGTTCCGGGAGGCTGAACAATGAGCAGTTCTTC.

This clonotype was counted at least ten times. This chain joins TRBV19 and TRBJ2-3; TRBD1 matches 7 bases. Germline V CDR1 and CDR2: LNHDA, SQIVND (reference sequence). Trimming cost V 6 bases and J 6 bases; bases outside gene matches: 12. CDR3 length equals 15 residues. The CDR3 sequence is CASRQGQSQRDTQYF. In DNA form, the CDR3 reads TGTGCCAGTAGACAGGGACAGTCCCAACGGGATACGCAGTATTTT.

This clonotype was seen at least ten times. This chain's CDR3 is CASSPVTREQYF. Here the CDR3 DNA reads TGTGCCAGCAGTCCCGTTACTCGCGAGCAGTACTTC. The rearrangement uses TRBV7-2 and TRBJ2-7; D is unresolved. This CDR3 is 12 amino acids long. Trimming pared 6 bases from V and 6 bases from J, leaving 12 bases between. Germline lookup yields CDR1 SGHTA and CDR2 FQGNSA.

This clonotype was counted at least ten times. J is TRBJ2-1 and V is TRBV20-1, with 14 bases lining up with TRBD2. Germline-derived CDR1 and CDR2 are DFQATT and SNEGSKA (reference sequence). V lost 0 bases to trimming and J lost 9 bases; unmatched junction nucleotides: 10. The CDR3 extends over 17 amino acids. The CDR3 sequence: CSARDPTTSGRAGEQFF. The CDR3 DNA reads TGCAGTGCTAGAGATCCCACGACTAGCGGGAGGGCCGGTGAGCAGTTCTTC.

This clonotype was seen repeatedly, ten times or more. The J gene is TRBJ2-7, the V gene TRBV4-3; possible D gene TRBD1, 6 bases. Trimming pared 2 bases from V and 0 bases from J, leaving 11 bases between. The germline CDR1 and CDR2 sequences are LGHNA and YSLEER. The CDR3 has 15 residues. The CDR3 protein is CASSQQQDSSYEQYF. The CDR3 DNA sequence: TGCGCCAGCAGCCAACAGCAGGACAGCTCCTACGAGCAGTACTTC.

This clonotype showed up just a few times. This chain joins TRBV15 and TRBJ2-1; TRBD2 aligns across 12 bases. V lost 0 bases to trimming and J lost 8 bases; unmatched junction nucleotides: 8. The germline CDR1 and CDR2 sequences are LNHNV and YYDKDF (reference sequence). CDR3 length equals 17 residues. CDR3 nucleotides: TGTGCCACCAGCAGAGATGGCCTAGCGGGAGGGCCATATGAGCAGTTCTTC. This gives the protein CATSRDGLAGGPYEQFF.

This sequence joins TRBV7-2 and TRBJ2-7; 8 bases line up with TRBD2. The CDR3 is made up of 15 amino acids. Germline CDR1 is SGHTA and CDR2 is FQGNSA. Trimming cost V 5 bases and J 2 bases; bases outside gene matches: 8. CDR3 bases: TGTGCCAGCAGCCCCAGCGGGAGCATTACCTACGAGCAGTACTTC. It encodes CASSPSGSITYEQYF.

The table lists this clonotype with many counts. The genes are TRBV20-1 and TRBJ2-1, with unresolved D. The CDR3 has 12 residues. Germline V CDR1 and CDR2: DFQATT, SNEGSKA (reference sequence). Trimming cost V 1 base and J 9 bases, with 10 bases left between them. This CDR3 reads CSARVEDGEQFF. CDR3 sequence (DNA): TGCAGTGCTAGAGTGGAAGACGGTGAGCAGTTCTTC.